The 7 T cell receptor beta chains given below trace back to one sample, sequenced in a study of tumour-infiltrating T cells in Burkitt lymphoma. Libraries were prepared by immunoSEQ multiplex PCR; TCRdb keeps only in-frame clonotypes and omits some of them. The sample includes about 510 clones, 19% seen only once; the top ten take around 70%. Sequenced material: tumor tissue. All receptors derive from a human donor with Burkitt lymphoma.

In DNA, the CDR3 is TGTGCCAGCAGCGTAGCGGGAGGGAGAGATACGCAGTATTTT. Amino acid sequence: CASSVAGGRDTQYF. V usage is TRBV9 and J usage is TRBJ2-3; 8 bases agree with TRBD2. Germline V CDR1 and CDR2: SGDLS, YYNGEE. The CDR3 runs 14 residues. After removal of 0 bases from V and 5 bases from J, the junction contained 2 bases not matched to a gene.

Of note for this clone: Other DNA variants within this sample encode the same CDR3. The chain is built from TRBV30 and TRBJ2-7; TRBD2 matches 11 bases. The CDR3 is 17 residues long. Germline loops: CDR1 GTSNPN, CDR2 SVGIG (reference sequence). Trimming removed 0 bases from V and 2 bases from J; junction bases left unmatched: 9. The CDR3 loop is CAWSVFGSSGRTYEQYF. DNA for the CDR3: TGTGCCTGGAGTGTATTCGGGTCTAGCGGGAGGACCTACGAGCAGTACTTC.

The chain is built from TRBV9 and TRBJ1-4; D is perhaps TRBD1 (5 bases). Germline V gene lookup returns CDR1 SGDLS and CDR2 YYNGEE. Trimming shortened V by 4 bases and J by 3 bases, and 19 bases separated the two germline ends. This CDR3 comprises 17 residues. CDR3 sequence: CASSPGSGGRANEKLFF. CDR3 DNA: TGTGCCAGCAGCCCCGGGAGTGGGGGGAGGGCTAATGAAAAACTGTTTTTT.

V and J are TRBV30 and TRBJ2-7; D call uncertain. The CDR3 is 13 amino acids. Germline V lookup: CDR1 GTSNPN, CDR2 SVGIG (reference sequence). V was clipped by 0 bases and J by 2 bases, with 8 bases between them. The CDR3: CAWSVMGTYEQYF. Here the CDR3 DNA reads TGTGCCTGGAGTGTAATGGGGACCTACGAGCAGTACTTC.

The rearrangement uses TRBV12-5 and TRBJ1-1; D is ambiguous. Germline V CDR1 and CDR2: LGHNT, FRNRAP. The V end was cut by 6 bases, the J end by 8 bases, with 16 bases between. There are 13 residues in the CDR3. This CDR3 reads CASGSTEPTEAFF. CDR3 nucleotide sequence: TGTGCTAGTGGCTCAACAGAACCAACCGAAGCTTTCTTT.

The chain links TRBV27 to TRBJ2-4, with D unresolved. Germline-derived CDR1 and CDR2 are MNHEY and SMNVEV (reference sequence). The CDR3 has 15 amino acids. The ends were cut back, 0 bases at V and 0 bases at J, with 6 bases in the middle. CDR3 loop: CASSLSVLAKNIQYF. As DNA, the CDR3 is TGTGCCAGCAGTTTATCGGTCCTAGCCAAAAACATTCAGTACTTC.

CDR3 protein: CASSQGYLAGLGTSYNEQFF. Here the CDR3 DNA reads TGTGCCAGCAGCCAAGGTTACCTGGCGGGACTCGGAACGAGCTACAATGAGCAGTTCTTC. The chain links TRBV14 to TRBJ2-1, with TRBD2 as a possible D gene (6 bases). This CDR3 has 20 amino acids. The V gene lost 1 base and the J gene lost 3 bases, with 25 bases spanning the gap. Germline values: CDR1 SGHDN, CDR2 FVKESK.